Below, 27 T cell receptor beta chains from the same sample are listed, as sequenced in a study of blood T cell repertoires in COVID-19. The data were produced by immunoSEQ multiplex PCR, yet TCRdb's version contains in-frame clones alone and is incomplete. Counted here are 250,000 to 300,000 clones, approximately 83% occurring once; the ten biggest clones make up approximately 2%. Sequencing was performed on PBMCs or T cells enriched from blood (not recorded which). The receptors here all came from a woman aged 50 to 65 who had recovered from COVID-19.

The chain uses TRBV2 and TRBJ1-2; unclear D gene. V lost 5 bases and J lost 0, with 13 bases in between. CDR3 length equals 15 residues. CDR1 and CDR2 from the germline V gene are SNHLY and FYNNEI. DNA for the CDR3: TGTGCCAGCAGTAAGGAGGCCCGGGCTAACTATGGCTACACCTTC. Translating it yields CASSKEARANYGYTF.

V gene TRBV2 combines with J gene TRBJ2-3; 7 bases match TRBD2. The CDR3 consists of 15 residues. Germline CDR1 SNHLY, CDR2 FYNNEI. Trimming cost V 4 bases and J 0 bases; bases outside gene matches: 4. The CDR3 loop is CASSAPGGSTDTQYF. CDR3 in DNA: TGTGCCAGCAGTGCACCGGGAGGTAGCACAGATACGCAGTATTTT.

The chain employs TRBV10-3 and TRBJ1-2, with TRBD1 matching over 7 bases. This CDR3 spans 12 amino acids. The germline CDR1 and CDR2 sequences are ENHRY and SYGVKD. The V segment lost 7 bases and the J segment 4 bases; nucleotides outside the gene matches: 3. CDR3: CAITGDSYGYTF. DNA for the CDR3: TGTGCCATCACCGGGGACAGCTATGGCTACACCTTC.

This chain joins TRBV25-1 and TRBJ1-5; the D is unclear. CDR3 length equals 14 residues. CDR1 is MGHDK and CDR2 is SYGVNS in the germline V gene. V was shortened by 3 bases and J by 0 bases, with 6 bases between the two germline ends. The CDR3 is CASSDTYSNQPQHF. The CDR3 DNA reads as TGTGCCAGCAGTGACACTTATAGCAATCAGCCCCAGCATTTT. Full variable domain (outside the CDR3, taken from reference TRBV25-1 and TRBJ1-5): EADIYQTPRYLVIGTGKKITLECSQTMGHDKMYWYQQDPGMELHLIHYSYGVNSTEKGDLSSESTVSRIRTEHFPLTLESARPSHTSQYLCASSDTYSNQPQHFGDGTRLSIL.

The rearrangement uses TRBV27 and TRBJ2-1; TRBD2 might be the D (6 bases). The CDR3 runs 15 residues. Per the germline V gene, CDR1 is MNHEY and CDR2 is SMNVEV (reference sequence). V was pared by 6 bases and J by 8 bases, with 20 bases between. In DNA, the CDR3 is TGTGCCAGCAGCGATTCGTCGCTAGCGTTCGATGAGCAGTTCTTC. The encoded protein is CASSDSSLAFDEQFF.

V usage is TRBV27 and J usage is TRBJ2-3, with no clear D. V was shortened by 7 bases and J by 3 bases, with 14 bases between the two germline ends. Germline V gives CDR1 MNHEY, CDR2 SMNVEV (reference sequence). The CDR3 covers 14 residues. The CDR3 DNA reads as TGTGCCAGCACCTCTGCGGCCGGAACAGATACGCAGTATTTT. Its protein is CASTSAAGTDTQYF.

The rearrangement links TRBV4-1 to TRBJ2-7; TRBD1 matches at 7 bases. V lost 4 bases and J lost 0; bases outside the gene matches: 12. The CDR3 is made up of 17 amino acids. The V gene's germline CDR1 is MGHRA and CDR2 YSYEKL. The CDR3 spells CASSPPYGQAVSYEQYF. In DNA form, the CDR3 reads TGCGCCAGCAGCCCCCCCTACGGACAGGCCGTCTCCTACGAGCAGTACTTC.

This clone was observed a few times. This chain joins TRBV19 and TRBJ1-5; D gene ambiguous. Germline V gene sequence: CDR1 LNHDA, CDR2 SQIVND (reference sequence). Trimming pared 6 bases from V and 6 bases from J, leaving 15 bases between. The CDR3 consists of 14 residues. CDR3 DNA sequence: TGTGCCAGTAGCCTATCATCGGGTGGTCAGCCCCAGCATTTT. Its protein is CASSLSSGGQPQHF.

CDR3 in DNA: TGTGCCAGCAGACCGGGACAGGGGGCGTACGAGCAGTACTTC. Encoded protein: CASRPGQGAYEQYF. This chain joins TRBV27 and TRBJ2-7; 12 bases align to TRBD1. The CDR3 totals 14 residues. Trimming cost V 6 bases and J 4 bases; bases outside gene matches: 4. CDR1 is MNHEY, CDR2 SMNVEV, per germline (reference sequence).

This chain links TRBV9 with TRBJ2-2, with TRBD1 identical over 7 bases. The CDR3 has 15 residues. V lost 3 bases to trimming and J lost 5 bases; unmatched junction nucleotides: 7. Germline V gives CDR1 SGDLS, CDR2 YYNGEE. This CDR3 reads CASSGTGFQTGELFF. The CDR3 nucleotides are TGTGCCAGCAGCGGGACAGGTTTTCAGACCGGGGAGCTGTTTTTT.

The CDR3 DNA sequence: TGCAGCCTCCGGGGGACTTTAGGGAATGAGCAGTTCTTC. This sequence encodes CSLRGTLGNEQFF. The gene calls are TRBV29-1 and TRBJ2-1; possibly TRBD2 for D (6 bases). This CDR3 is 13 amino acids long. V lost 8 bases and J lost 7, with 18 bases in between. Germline V gives CDR1 SQVTM, CDR2 ANQGSEA.

This chain uses TRBV2 with TRBJ2-3; perhaps TRBD1 as D (5 bases). The CDR3 has 12 amino acids. Germline loops: CDR1 SNHLY, CDR2 FYNNEI. The germline V and J ends were trimmed by 5 bases and 5 bases, with 8 bases remaining between them. CDR3 sequence: CASSRQQDTQYF. CDR3 sequence (DNA): TGTGCCAGCAGTAGACAGCAAGATACGCAGTATTTT.

CDR3 sequence reads: CASSPWENWYYTF. The CDR3 nucleotides are TGTGCCAGCAGTCCATGGGAGAATTGGTACTACACCTTC. The rearrangement uses TRBV27 and TRBJ1-2; D is undetermined. The CDR3 is made up of 13 amino acids. Germline lookup yields CDR1 MNHEY and CDR2 SMNVEV (reference sequence). The germline V and J ends were trimmed by 5 bases and 10 bases, with 17 bases remaining between them.

The chain uses TRBV6-6 and TRBJ2-7, with 12 bases lining up with TRBD2. The trim removed 5 bases at V and 4 bases at J, leaving 6 bases unmatched. Germline V gives CDR1 MNHNY, CDR2 SVGAGI (reference sequence). CDR3 length: 15 amino acids. CDR3 region: CASSTPLAGGYEQYF. CDR3 coding DNA: TGTGCCAGCAGTACCCCCCTAGCGGGAGGGTACGAGCAGTACTTC.

The chain uses TRBV15 and TRBJ2-2, with unresolved D. The CDR3 covers 16 residues. Trimming removed 1 base from V and 0 bases from J, with 9 bases in between. From germline, CDR1 is LNHNV and CDR2 YYDKDF (reference sequence). In DNA form, the CDR3 reads TGTGCCACCAGCAGAGTTTCGTTCGCGAACACCGGGGAGCTGTTTTTT. Protein: CATSRVSFANTGELFF.

This clone showed up just a few times. This chain uses TRBV9 with TRBJ2-7, with TRBD2 identical over 8 bases. J gave up 6 bases and V 4 bases, and 12 bases lay outside the gene matches. Germline V gene sequence: CDR1 SGDLS, CDR2 YYNGEE. The CDR3 is 15 amino acids. CDR3 coding DNA: TGTGCCAGCAGCCAGGGACTAGTCACGGTCGGCGAGCAGTACTTC. The encoded protein is CASSQGLVTVGEQYF. Drawing the rest from reference TRBV9 and TRBJ2-7, the complete variable domain is DSGVTQTPKHLITATGQRVTLRCSPRSGDLSVYWYQQSLDQGLQFLIQYYNGEERAKGNILERFSAQQFPDLHSELNLSSLELGDSALYFCASSQGLVTVGEQYFGPGTRLTVT.

This sequence joins TRBV2 and TRBJ1-4; TRBD1 matches at 9 bases. The V gene end was trimmed by 3 bases and the J gene end by 6 bases; junction bases not matched to a gene: 5. Germline V gene lookup returns CDR1 SNHLY and CDR2 FYNNEI. This CDR3 has 15 residues. In DNA form, the CDR3 reads TGTGCCAGCAGTGACCGGACAGGGGTTTATGAAAAACTGTTTTTT. Amino acid sequence: CASSDRTGVYEKLFF.

The chain links TRBV5-1 to TRBJ2-3; D is ambiguous. The germline V and J ends were trimmed by 0 bases and 0 bases, with 5 bases remaining between them. Per the germline V gene, CDR1 is SGHRS and CDR2 is YFSETQ. The CDR3 consists of 14 residues. Written as DNA, the CDR3 is TGCGCCAGCAGCTTGGGAAGCAGCACAGATACGCAGTATTTT. This encodes CASSLGSSTDTQYF.

The rearrangement uses TRBV5-1 and TRBJ2-3; 9 bases fit TRBD1. The CDR3 is 14 amino acids. With V trimmed by 4 bases and J by 4 bases, 4 bases remained unmatched. Germline CDR1 reads SGHRS; CDR2 reads YFSETQ. DNA for the CDR3: TGCGCCAGCAGCATCGGGACAGGGTCAGATACGCAGTATTTT. Encoded protein: CASSIGTGSDTQYF.

The rearrangement links TRBV5-1 to TRBJ2-1, with 8 positions matching TRBD2. Germline V gene sequence: CDR1 SGHRS, CDR2 YFSETQ. The ends lost 0 bases at V and 2 bases at J; junction bases unmatched: 4. There are 16 residues in the CDR3. The CDR3 DNA follows: TGCGCCAGCAGCTTGGCCCTAGCGGGTCCCTACAATGAGCAGTTCTTC. This codes for CASSLALAGPYNEQFF.

This chain links TRBV7-9 with TRBJ1-2; a weak D match, TRBD1 (5 bases). Germline V gene data show CDR1 as SEHNR and CDR2 as FQNEAQ (reference sequence). The CDR3 consists of 15 residues. Trimming left V 1 base short and J 1 base short, with 10 bases between. The CDR3 nucleotides are TGTGCCAGCAGCTTAGGGCAGGGACTTAACTATGGCTACACCTTC. Protein product: CASSLGQGLNYGYTF.

This clone occurred once. The gene calls are TRBV7-9 and TRBJ1-1; no clear D. Germline V lookup: CDR1 SEHNR, CDR2 FQNEAQ (reference sequence). The length of the CDR3 is 13 residues. V dropped 0 bases and J dropped 5 bases, with 7 bases sitting between them. The CDR3 region is CASSLAVQTEAFF. CDR3 in DNA: TGTGCCAGCAGCTTAGCGGTCCAGACTGAAGCTTTCTTT. Using reference TRBV7-9 and TRBJ1-1 for the parts outside the CDR3, the full variable domain is DTGVSQNPRHKITKRGQNVTFRCDPISEHNRLYWYRQTLGQGPEFLTYFQNEAQLEKSRLLSDRFSAERPKGSFSTLEIQRTEQGDSAMYLCASSLAVQTEAFFGQGTRLTVV.

The CDR3 loop is CASSVGAWNTEAFF. In DNA, the CDR3 is TGTGCCAGCAGCGTAGGCGCATGGAACACTGAAGCTTTCTTT. The chain has TRBV9 and TRBJ1-1; D unclear. CDR3 length: 14 residues. CDR1 and CDR2 from the germline V gene are SGDLS and YYNGEE. V lost 0 bases, J lost 1 base, and 7 bases lay in between.

This clone has a handful of counts. The chain is built from TRBV19 and TRBJ1-2; 7 nucleotides align to TRBD1. CDR1 is LNHDA and CDR2 is SQIVND in the germline V gene (reference sequence). The CDR3 covers 16 residues. V dropped 5 bases and J dropped 6; count of bases not matched to a gene: 15. The CDR3 is CASSFTHRGEVDGYTF. DNA of the CDR3: TGTGCCAGTAGTTTCACCCACAGGGGTGAGGTTGATGGCTACACCTTC.

This clone appeared once. The CDR3 spells CASSLETGGTYGYTF. The CDR3 DNA is TGTGCCAGCAGCTTAGAGACAGGGGGCACATATGGCTACACCTTC. V is TRBV7-9 and J is TRBJ1-2; 10 bases align to TRBD1. The CDR3 loop spans 15 amino acids. J gave up 5 bases and V 1 base, and 4 bases lay outside the gene matches. Germline V gives CDR1 SEHNR, CDR2 FQNEAQ (reference sequence).

This sequence joins TRBV5-1 and TRBJ2-5; 15 bases agree with TRBD2. Germline V lookup: CDR1 SGHRS, CDR2 YFSETQ. The CDR3 spans 17 residues. With V trimmed by 4 bases and J by 4 bases, 8 bases remained unmatched. The CDR3 is CASSPGLAGGARETQYF. CDR3 coding DNA: TGCGCCAGCAGCCCAGGACTAGCGGGAGGGGCTAGAGAGACCCAGTACTTC. Full variable domain (rest looked up from reference TRBV5-1 and TRBJ2-5): KAGVTQTPRYLIKTRGQQVTLSCSPISGHRSVSWYQQTPGQGLQFLFEYFSETQRNKGNFPGRFSGRQFSNSRSEMNVSTLELGDSALYLCASSPGLAGGARETQYFGPGTRLLVL.

V and J are TRBV6-2 or TRBV6-3 and TRBJ1-2; 9 nucleotides agree with TRBD1. Germline V gene lookup returns CDR1 MNHEY and CDR2 SVGEGT. The CDR3 length is 17 residues. V lost 4 bases, J lost 8 bases, and 17 bases stayed unmatched. The CDR3 bases are TGTGCCAGCAGTTCCTACGCGCCGAAGACAGGGGGATGGGGCTACACCTTC. Protein product: CASSSYAPKTGGWGYTF.